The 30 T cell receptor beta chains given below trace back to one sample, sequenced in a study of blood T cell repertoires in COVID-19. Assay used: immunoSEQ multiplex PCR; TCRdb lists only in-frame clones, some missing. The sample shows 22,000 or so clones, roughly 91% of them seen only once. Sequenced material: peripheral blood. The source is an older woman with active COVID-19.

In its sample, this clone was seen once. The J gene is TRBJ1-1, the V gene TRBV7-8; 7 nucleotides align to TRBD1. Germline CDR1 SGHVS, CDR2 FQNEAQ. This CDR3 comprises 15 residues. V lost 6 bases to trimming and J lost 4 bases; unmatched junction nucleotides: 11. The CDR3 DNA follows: TGTGCCAGCAGTTCAAGCGACAGGGTGGGCACTGAAGCTTTCTTT. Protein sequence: CASSSSDRVGTEAFF.

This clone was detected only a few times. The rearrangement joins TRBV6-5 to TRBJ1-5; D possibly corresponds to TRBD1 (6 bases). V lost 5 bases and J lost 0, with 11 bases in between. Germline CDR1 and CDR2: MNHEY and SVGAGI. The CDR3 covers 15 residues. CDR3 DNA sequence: TGTGCCAGCAGTCCGACAGGTGCTAGCAATCAGCCCCAGCATTTT. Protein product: CASSPTGASNQPQHF.

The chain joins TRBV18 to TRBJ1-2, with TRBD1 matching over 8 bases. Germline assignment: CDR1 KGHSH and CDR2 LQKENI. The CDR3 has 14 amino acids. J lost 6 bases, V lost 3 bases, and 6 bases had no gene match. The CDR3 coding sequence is TGTGCCAGCTCACCTGCACAGGGGGTAGATGGCTACACCTTC. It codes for CASSPAQGVDGYTF. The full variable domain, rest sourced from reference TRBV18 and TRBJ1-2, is NAGVMQNPRHLVRRRGQEARLRCSPMKGHSHVYWYRQLPEEGLKFMVYLQKENIIDESGMPKERFSAEFPKEGPSILRIQQVVRGDSAAYFCASSPAQGVDGYTFGSGTRLTVV.

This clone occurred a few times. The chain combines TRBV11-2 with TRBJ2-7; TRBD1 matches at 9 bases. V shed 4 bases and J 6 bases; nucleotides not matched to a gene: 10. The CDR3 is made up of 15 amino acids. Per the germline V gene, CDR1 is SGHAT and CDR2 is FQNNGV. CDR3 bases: TGTGCCAGCAGCTCCAACAGGGGGCGCGTGGCCGAGCAGTACTTC. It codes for CASSSNRGRVAEQYF. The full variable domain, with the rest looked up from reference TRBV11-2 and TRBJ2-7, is EAGVAQSPRYKIIEKRQSVAFWCNPISGHATLYWYQQILGQGPKLLIQFQNNGVVDDSQLPKDRFSAERLKGVDSTLKIQPAKLEDSAVYLCASSSNRGRVAEQYFGPGTRLTVT.

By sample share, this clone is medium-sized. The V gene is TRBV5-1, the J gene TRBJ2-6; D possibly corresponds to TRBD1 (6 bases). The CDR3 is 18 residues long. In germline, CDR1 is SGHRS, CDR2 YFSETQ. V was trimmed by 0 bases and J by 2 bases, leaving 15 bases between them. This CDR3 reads CASSLEAQGVAGANVLTF. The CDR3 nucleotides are TGCGCCAGCAGCTTGGAGGCACAGGGCGTCGCTGGGGCCAACGTCCTGACTTTC.

The CDR3 nucleotides are TGCGCCAGCAGCGGGCGCAGCTCCTACAATGAGCAGTTCTTC. This encodes CASSGRSSYNEQFF. The chain carries TRBV5-1 and TRBJ2-1; the D is unclear. CDR3 size: 14 residues. CDR1 is SGHRS, CDR2 YFSETQ, per germline. V lost 4 bases to trimming and J lost 0 bases, with 8 bases between them.

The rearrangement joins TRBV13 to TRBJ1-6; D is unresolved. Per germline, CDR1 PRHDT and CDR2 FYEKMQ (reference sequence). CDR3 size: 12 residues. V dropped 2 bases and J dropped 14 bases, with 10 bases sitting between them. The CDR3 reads CASSLTPQSLHF. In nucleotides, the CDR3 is TGTGCCAGCAGCTTAACTCCGCAATCCCTCCACTTT.

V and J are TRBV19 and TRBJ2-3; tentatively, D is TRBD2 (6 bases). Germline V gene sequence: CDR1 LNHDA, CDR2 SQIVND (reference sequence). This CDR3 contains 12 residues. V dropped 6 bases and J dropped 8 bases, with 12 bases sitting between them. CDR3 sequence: CASRTPGGTQYF. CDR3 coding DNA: TGTGCCAGTAGGACCCCCGGGGGTACGCAGTATTTT.

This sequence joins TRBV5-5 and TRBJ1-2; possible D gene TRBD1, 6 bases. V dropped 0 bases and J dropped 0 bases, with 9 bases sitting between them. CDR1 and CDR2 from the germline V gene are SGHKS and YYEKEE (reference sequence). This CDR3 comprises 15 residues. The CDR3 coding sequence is TGTGCCAGCAGCTTGGAATGGGACACTAACTATGGCTACACCTTC. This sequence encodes CASSLEWDTNYGYTF.

The CDR3 loop is CASSKPYRGGRDNEQFF. In DNA, the CDR3 is TGTGCCAGCAGCAAACCCTACAGGGGCGGAAGGGACAATGAGCAGTTCTTC. The J gene is TRBJ2-1, the V gene TRBV21-1; the table's D call of TRBD1 was not tested on the DNA. TRBV21-1 represents a pseudogene. The length of the CDR3 is 17 residues.

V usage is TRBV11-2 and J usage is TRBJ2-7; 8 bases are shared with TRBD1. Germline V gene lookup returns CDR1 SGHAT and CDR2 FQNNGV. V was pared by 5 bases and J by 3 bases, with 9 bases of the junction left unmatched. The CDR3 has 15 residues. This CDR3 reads CASSLGVQGGYEQYF. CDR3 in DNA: TGTGCCAGCAGCCTCGGGGTACAGGGGGGCTACGAGCAGTACTTC.

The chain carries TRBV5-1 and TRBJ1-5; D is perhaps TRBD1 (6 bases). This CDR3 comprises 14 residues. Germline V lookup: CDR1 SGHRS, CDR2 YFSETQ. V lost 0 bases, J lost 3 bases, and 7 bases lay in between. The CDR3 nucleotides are TGCGCCAGCAGCTTGGACAGGGACAATCAGCCCCAGCATTTT. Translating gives CASSLDRDNQPQHF.

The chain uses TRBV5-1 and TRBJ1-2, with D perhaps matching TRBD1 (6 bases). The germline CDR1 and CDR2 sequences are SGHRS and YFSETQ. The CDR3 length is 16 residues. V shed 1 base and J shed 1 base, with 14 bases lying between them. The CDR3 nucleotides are TGCGCCAGCAGCTTGCAGGGGAGCTCCGTTAACTATGGCTACACCTTC. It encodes CASSLQGSSVNYGYTF.

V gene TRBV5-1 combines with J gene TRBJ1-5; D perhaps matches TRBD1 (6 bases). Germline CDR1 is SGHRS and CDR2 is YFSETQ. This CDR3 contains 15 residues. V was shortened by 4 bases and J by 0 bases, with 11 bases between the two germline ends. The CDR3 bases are TGCGCCAGCAGCCCTACAGGGTTTAGCAATCAGCCCCAGCATTTT. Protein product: CASSPTGFSNQPQHF. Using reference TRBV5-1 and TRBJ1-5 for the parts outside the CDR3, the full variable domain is KAGVTQTPRYLIKTRGQQVTLSCSPISGHRSVSWYQQTPGQGLQFLFEYFSETQRNKGNFPGRFSGRQFSNSRSEMNVSTLELGDSALYLCASSPTGFSNQPQHFGDGTRLSIL.

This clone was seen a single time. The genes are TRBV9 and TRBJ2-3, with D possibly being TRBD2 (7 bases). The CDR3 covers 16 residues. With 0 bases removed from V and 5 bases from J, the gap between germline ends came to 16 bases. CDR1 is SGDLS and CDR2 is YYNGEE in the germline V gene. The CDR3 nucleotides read TGTGCCAGCAGCGTAGCCCAAGGGGGGGCCGGAGATACGCAGTATTTT. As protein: CASSVAQGGAGDTQYF.

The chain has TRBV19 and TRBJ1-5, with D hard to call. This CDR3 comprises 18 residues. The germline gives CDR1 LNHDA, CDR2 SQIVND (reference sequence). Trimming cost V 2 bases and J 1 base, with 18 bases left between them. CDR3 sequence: CASSIFGPWGVSNQPQHF. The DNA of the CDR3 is TGTGCCAGTAGTATATTTGGGCCCTGGGGAGTAAGCAATCAGCCCCAGCATTTT.

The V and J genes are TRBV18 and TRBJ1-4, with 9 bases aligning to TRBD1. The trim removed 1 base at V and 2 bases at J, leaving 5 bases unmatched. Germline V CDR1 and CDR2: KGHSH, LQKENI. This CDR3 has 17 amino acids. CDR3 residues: CASSPLRQGDTNEKLFF. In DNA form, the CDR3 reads TGTGCCAGCTCACCACTAAGACAGGGGGACACTAATGAAAAACTGTTTTTT. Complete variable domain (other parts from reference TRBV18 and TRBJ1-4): NAGVMQNPRHLVRRRGQEARLRCSPMKGHSHVYWYRQLPEEGLKFMVYLQKENIIDESGMPKERFSAEFPKEGPSILRIQQVVRGDSAAYFCASSPLRQGDTNEKLFFGSGTQLSVL.

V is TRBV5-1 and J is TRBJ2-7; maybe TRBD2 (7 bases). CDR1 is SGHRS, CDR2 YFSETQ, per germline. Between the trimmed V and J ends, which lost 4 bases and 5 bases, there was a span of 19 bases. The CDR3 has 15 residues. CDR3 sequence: CASSLLPGAGDEQYF. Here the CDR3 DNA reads TGCGCCAGCAGCCTATTACCGGGGGCGGGGGACGAGCAGTACTTC.

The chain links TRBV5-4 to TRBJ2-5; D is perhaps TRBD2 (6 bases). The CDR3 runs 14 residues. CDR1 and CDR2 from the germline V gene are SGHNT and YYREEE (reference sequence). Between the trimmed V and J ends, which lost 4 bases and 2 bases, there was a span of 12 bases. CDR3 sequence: CASSAGGPQETQYF. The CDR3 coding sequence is TGTGCCAGCAGCGCCGGGGGTCCACAAGAGACCCAGTACTTC.

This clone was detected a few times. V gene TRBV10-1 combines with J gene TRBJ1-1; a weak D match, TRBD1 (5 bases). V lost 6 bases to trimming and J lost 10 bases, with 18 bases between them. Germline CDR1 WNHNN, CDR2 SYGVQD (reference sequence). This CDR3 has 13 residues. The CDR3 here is CASSDAGYSVAFF. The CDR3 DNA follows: TGCGCCAGCAGCGATGCAGGGTATTCAGTAGCTTTCTTT.

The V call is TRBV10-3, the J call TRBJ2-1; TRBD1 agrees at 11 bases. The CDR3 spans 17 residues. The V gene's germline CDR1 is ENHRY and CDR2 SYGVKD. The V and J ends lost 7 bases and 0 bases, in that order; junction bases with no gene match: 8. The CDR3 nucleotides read TGTGCCATCATGGTTGGGACAGGGGGGAGCTCCTACAATGAGCAGTTCTTC. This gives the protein CAIMVGTGGSSYNEQFF.

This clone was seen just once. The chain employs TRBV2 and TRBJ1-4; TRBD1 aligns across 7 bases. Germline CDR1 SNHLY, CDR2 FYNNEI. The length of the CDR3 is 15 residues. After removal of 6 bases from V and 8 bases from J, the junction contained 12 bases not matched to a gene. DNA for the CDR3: TGTGCCAGCAGAGTTCAGAGGGGGCTTGGCGAAAAACTGTTTTTT. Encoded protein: CASRVQRGLGEKLFF.

CDR3 protein: CASSLRGRDWNTEAFF. CDR3 in DNA: TGTGCCAGCAGCCTGAGGGGGAGGGACTGGAACACTGAAGCTTTCTTT. The chain is built from TRBV11-1 and TRBJ1-1, with a weak D call TRBD1 (6 bases). Trimming left V 5 bases short and J 1 base short, with 17 bases between. The germline V gene encodes CDR1 SGHAT and CDR2 FQDESV (reference sequence). This CDR3 has 16 amino acids.

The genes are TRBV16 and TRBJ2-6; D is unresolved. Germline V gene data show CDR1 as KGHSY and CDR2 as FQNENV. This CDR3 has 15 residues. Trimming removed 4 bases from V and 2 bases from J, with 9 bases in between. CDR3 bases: TGTGCCAGCAGCCCTAAAGCCGCTGGGGCCAACGTCCTGACTTTC. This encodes CASSPKAAGANVLTF.

The CDR3 sequence is CASKKGGLADSYEQYF. In DNA form, the CDR3 reads TGTGCCAGTAAAAAGGGAGGGCTAGCGGATTCCTACGAGCAGTACTTC. The V and J genes are TRBV19 and TRBJ2-7, with 7 bases fitting TRBD2. The CDR3 has 16 residues. Per germline, CDR1 LNHDA and CDR2 SQIVND (reference sequence). V shed 7 bases and J 1 base; nucleotides not matched to a gene: 13.

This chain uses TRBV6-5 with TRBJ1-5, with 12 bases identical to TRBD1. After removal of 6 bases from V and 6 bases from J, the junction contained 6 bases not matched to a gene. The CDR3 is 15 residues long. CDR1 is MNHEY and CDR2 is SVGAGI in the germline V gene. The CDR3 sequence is CASSQGQGAGQPQHF. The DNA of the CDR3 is TGTGCCAGCAGCCAGGGACAGGGGGCGGGTCAGCCCCAGCATTTT.

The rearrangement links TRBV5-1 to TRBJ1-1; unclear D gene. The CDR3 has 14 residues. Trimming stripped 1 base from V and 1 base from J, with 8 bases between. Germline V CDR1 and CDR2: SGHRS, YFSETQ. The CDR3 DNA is TGCGCCAGCAGCTTGTTTTCAGGGAACACTGAAGCTTTCTTT. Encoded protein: CASSLFSGNTEAFF.

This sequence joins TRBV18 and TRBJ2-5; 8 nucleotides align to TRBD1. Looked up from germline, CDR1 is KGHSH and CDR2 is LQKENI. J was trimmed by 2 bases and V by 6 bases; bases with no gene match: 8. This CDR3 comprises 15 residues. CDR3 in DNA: TGTGCCAGCTCTCCGGGACAGGCGATTCAAGAGACCCAGTACTTC. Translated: CASSPGQAIQETQYF.

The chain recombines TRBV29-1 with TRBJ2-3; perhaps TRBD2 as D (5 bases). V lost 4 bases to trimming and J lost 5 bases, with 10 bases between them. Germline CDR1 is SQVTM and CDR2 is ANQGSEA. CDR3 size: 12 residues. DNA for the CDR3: TGCAGCGTTGCACCCAGCGGAGATACGCAGTATTTT. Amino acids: CSVAPSGDTQYF.

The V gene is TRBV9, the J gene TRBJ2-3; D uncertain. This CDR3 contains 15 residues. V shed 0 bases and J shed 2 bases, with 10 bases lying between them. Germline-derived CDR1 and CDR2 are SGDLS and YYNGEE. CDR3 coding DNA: TGTGCCAGCAGCGTAGCTACGACTCCCACAGATACGCAGTATTTT. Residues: CASSVATTPTDTQYF. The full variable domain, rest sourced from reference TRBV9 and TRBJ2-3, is DSGVTQTPKHLITATGQRVTLRCSPRSGDLSVYWYQQSLDQGLQFLIQYYNGEERAKGNILERFSAQQFPDLHSELNLSSLELGDSALYFCASSVATTPTDTQYFGPGTRLTVL.